Listed below are T cell receptor beta chains from one sample, sequenced in a study of T cells in Graves' hyperthyroidism and ophthalmopathy. TCRdb used MiXCR to reprocess the multiplex PCR reads, holding one entry per CDR3 protein. The sample lists approximately 640,000 distinct CDR3 sequences; 15% to 20% were seen once. The specimen was blood. These receptor sequences come from a man in his forties or fifties with Graves' hyperthyroidism. Both conserved end residues are part of each CDR3. The order of the fields is V gene, clone size, D gene, J gene, CDR3 DNA, CDR3 protein. The D gene is left open where the match is weak. Clone size is not always given. Where it is, it says once, few, many or a class for expanded clones.

V: TRBV2; size: NA; D: NA; J: TRBJ1-5; DNA: TGTGCCAGCAGTGACAGGGGCCAGCCCCAGCATTTT; CDR3: CASSDRGQPQHF
V: TRBV28; size: many; D: TRBD2; J: TRBJ2-1; DNA: TGTGCCAGCAGTTTTGGAGCGGGAGGCACGAATGAGCAGTTCTTC; CDR3: CASSFGAGGTNEQFF
V: TRBV2; size: NA; D: TRBD2; J: TRBJ2-5; DNA: TGTGCCGGCCGCCGGACTAGCGGGGGGAAGACCCAGTACTTC; CDR3: CAGRRTSGGKTQYF
V: TRBV5-1; size: NA; D: NA; J: TRBJ2-1; DNA: TGCGCCAGCAGCAATGCCGGGACCTACAATGAGCAGTTCTTC; CDR3: CASSNAGTYNEQFF
V: TRBV14; size: NA; D: TRBD1; J: TRBJ2-2; DNA: TGTGCCAGCAGCCCTCCCGGGACAGGGTACGCCGGGGAGCTGTTTTTT; CDR3: CASSPPGTGYAGELFF
V: TRBV20-1; size: NA; D: TRBD1; J: TRBJ2-2; DNA: TGCAGTGCGTCCGGGACAGGGTCAACCGGGGAGCTGTTTTTT; CDR3: CSASGTGSTGELFF
V: TRBV20-1; size: few; D: TRBD2; J: TRBJ2-7; DNA: TGCAGTGCTAGGGATACCCCAGGGAGGGTCGGAGGGGAGCAGTACTTC; CDR3: CSARDTPGRVGGEQYF
V: TRBV11-2; size: many; D: TRBD2; J: TRBJ2-3; DNA: TGTGCCAGCAGCTTAATAGCGGGAGGCTTCACAGATACGCAGTATTTT; CDR3: CASSLIAGGFTDTQYF
V: TRBV11-2; size: many; D: NA; J: TRBJ2-5; DNA: TGTGCCAGCAGCTTAGAGGCAGGGGGGCAAGAGACCCAGTACTTC; CDR3: CASSLEAGGQETQYF
V: TRBV10-3; size: many; D: NA; J: TRBJ1-6; DNA: TGTGCCATCAGTGAGTCGGGACCGCGACTTTCACCCCTCCACTTT; CDR3: CAISESGPRLSPLHF
V: TRBV9; size: NA; D: NA; J: TRBJ2-7; DNA: TGTGCCAGCAGCACCCGGACGGGAGCCTACGAGCAGTACTTC; CDR3: CASSTRTGAYEQYF
V: TRBV28; size: NA; D: NA; J: TRBJ1-5; DNA: TGTGCCAGCAGTCCCACTCACAGGGTACGACAGCCCCAGCATTTT; CDR3: CASSPTHRVRQPQHF
V: TRBV30; size: few; D: NA; J: TRBJ1-5; DNA: TGTGCCTGGAATCCAAAAGGCAGGTCGGGTCAGCCCCAGCATTTT; CDR3: CAWNPKGRSGQPQHF
V: TRBV18; size: NA; D: TRBD2; J: TRBJ2-7; DNA: TGTGCCAGCTCACCACCGCTAGCGGAAGTCTACGAGCAGTACTTC; CDR3: CASSPPLAEVYEQYF
V: TRBV10-3; size: few; D: NA; J: TRBJ2-7; DNA: TGTGCCATCAGTGAGTTATGGAACGAGCAGTACTTC; CDR3: CAISELWNEQYF
V: TRBV7-8; size: many; D: TRBD1; J: TRBJ1-5; DNA: TGTGCCAGCAGCTGGGGACAGGGGCACAATCAGCCCCAGCATTTT; CDR3: CASSWGQGHNQPQHF
V: TRBV19; size: few; D: NA; J: TRBJ2-1; DNA: TGTGCCAGTAGTATAGAGGGTAATGAGCAGTTCTTC; CDR3: CASSIEGNEQFF
V: TRBV12-3/TRBV12-4; size: many; D: NA; J: TRBJ2-7; DNA: TGTGCCAGCAGTTCCCTCGGCAGCTCCTACGAGCAGTACTTC; CDR3: CASSSLGSSYEQYF
V: TRBV10-2; size: many; D: TRBD2; J: TRBJ2-7; DNA: TGCGCCAGCAGCGGGACTAGCGGGAGCGCCGAGCAGTACTTC; CDR3: CASSGTSGSAEQYF
V: TRBV20-1; size: many; D: TRBD2; J: TRBJ2-2; DNA: TGCAGTGCTAGCCTGCGGGAGTGGACCGGGGAGCTGTTTTTT; CDR3: CSASLREWTGELFF
V: TRBV28; size: NA; D: TRBD1; J: TRBJ1-6; DNA: TGTGCCAGCAGGGGGGAAGGGGGCCGCTCACCCCTCCACTTT; CDR3: CASRGEGGRSPLHF
V: TRBV18; size: few; D: NA; J: TRBJ1-1; DNA: TGTGCCAGCTCACCACCAGAGAGGTTAAACACTGAAGCTTTCTTT; CDR3: CASSPPERLNTEAFF
V: TRBV5-1; size: NA; D: TRBD1; J: TRBJ1-4; DNA: TGCGCCAGCACCTTATTACCAGGGGGGGAAAAACTGTTTTTT; CDR3: CASTLLPGGEKLFF
V: TRBV18; size: NA; D: TRBD2; J: TRBJ2-1; DNA: TGTGCCAGCTCACGCGGGACTAGCGGCACTGGCATCCATGAGCAGTTCTTC; CDR3: CASSRGTSGTGIHEQFF
V: TRBV29-1; size: NA; D: TRBD1; J: TRBJ2-2; DNA: TGCAGCGCTGACAGGGGAAACACCGGGGAGCTGTTTTTT; CDR3: CSADRGNTGELFF
V: TRBV2; size: many; D: NA; J: TRBJ2-7; DNA: TGTGCCAGCAGCGGATTGACTAGCTCCTACGAGCAGTACTTC; CDR3: CASSGLTSSYEQYF
V: TRBV4-1; size: few; D: NA; J: TRBJ2-7; DNA: TGCGCCAGCAGCCAACTGAGGGGAACCTCCTACGAGCAGTACTTC; CDR3: CASSQLRGTSYEQYF
V: TRBV5-5; size: NA; D: NA; J: TRBJ2-7; DNA: TGTGCCAGCAGAAACCCGGGCCTAACAGCCTACGAGCAGTACTTC; CDR3: CASRNPGLTAYEQYF
V: TRBV30; size: many; D: NA; J: TRBJ2-1; DNA: TGTGCCTGGAGTGTAGAGTCTGCGGAGCAGTTCTTC; CDR3: CAWSVESAEQFF
V: TRBV30; size: NA; D: TRBD2; J: TRBJ2-3; DNA: TGTGCCCTCAGTGGGCGGGAGGGCCCGACAGATACGCAGTATTTT; CDR3: CALSGREGPTDTQYF
V: TRBV6-2/TRBV6-3; size: NA; D: NA; J: TRBJ2-1; DNA: TGTGCCCGCCATGGGGATGAGCAGTTCTTC; CDR3: CARHGDEQFF
V: TRBV11-2; size: NA; D: NA; J: TRBJ2-3; DNA: TGTGCCAGCAGCTTGGCAGGGTCCTGGAGCACAGATACGCAGTATTTT; CDR3: CASSLAGSWSTDTQYF
V: TRBV28; size: NA; D: NA; J: TRBJ1-5; DNA: TGTGCCAGCAGTTTGGCACGTAGCAATCAGCCCCAGCATTTT; CDR3: CASSLARSNQPQHF
V: TRBV7-2; size: many; D: TRBD1; J: TRBJ2-7; DNA: TGTGCCAGCAGCTCTTGGACAGGGTCAAGCTCCTACGAGCAGTACTTC; CDR3: CASSSWTGSSSYEQYF
V: TRBV6-1; size: many; D: NA; J: TRBJ1-2; DNA: TGTGCCAGCTCTCCAGGGACCTTTGTGCTTGGCTACACCTTC; CDR3: CASSPGTFVLGYTF
V: TRBV7-3; size: few; D: NA; J: TRBJ2-3; DNA: TGTGCCAGCAGCTTAAAAGGTTCTGTAGATACGCAGTATTTT; CDR3: CASSLKGSVDTQYF
V: TRBV10-1; size: NA; D: NA; J: TRBJ2-3; DNA: TGCGCCAGCAGTGAGGTTGTGGATACGCAGTATTTT; CDR3: CASSEVVDTQYF